The 19 T cell receptor beta chains listed next were all sequenced from one sample in a study of cytomegalovirus exposure and HLA in healthy donors. Vbeta (60) and Jbeta (13) primers were used in the PCR. The assay was immunoSEQ multiplex PCR, and TCRdb's table has in-frame clones only and misses some. The sample records 200,000 or so clones, 75% to 85% being singletons. The material sequenced was PBMCs. These receptors all come from a girl aged 10 to 17 in good health and CMV-seronegative.

The rearrangement joins TRBV28 to TRBJ2-1, with D possibly being TRBD2 (5 bases). This CDR3 has 12 amino acids. V gave up 9 bases and J gave up 8 bases, with 14 bases separating them. Germline V gives CDR1 MDHEN, CDR2 SYDVKM. CDR3 nucleotide sequence: TGTGCCAGTAGATCAAGAGCGGATGAGCAGTTCTTC. Its translation is CASRSRADEQFF.

This sequence joins TRBV5-8 and TRBJ2-1, with D perhaps matching TRBD2 (6 bases). There are 13 residues in the CDR3. Germline lookup yields CDR1 SGHTS and CDR2 YDEGEE. Trimming pared 1 base from V and 7 bases from J, leaving 9 bases between. Written as DNA, the CDR3 is TGTGCCAGCAGCTTGTGGGGAGGTAATGAGCAGTTCTTC. It encodes CASSLWGGNEQFF.

V usage is TRBV18 and J usage is TRBJ2-1; 10 positions agree with TRBD1. Germline-derived CDR1 and CDR2 are KGHSH and LQKENI. V lost 5 bases, J lost 5 bases, and 6 bases stayed unmatched. The CDR3 covers 15 residues. The CDR3 DNA is TGTGCCAGCTCAGCGACCGGGACAGGGGACAATGAGCAGTTCTTC. This sequence encodes CASSATGTGDNEQFF.

The V gene is TRBV4-3, the J gene TRBJ1-1; maybe TRBD1 (5 bases). Germline loops: CDR1 LGHNA, CDR2 YSLEER. The V end was cut by 3 bases, the J end by 5 bases, with 16 bases between. The CDR3 length is 15 residues. The CDR3 loop reads CASSQSLGGRTEAFF. CDR3 sequence (DNA): TGCGCCAGCAGCCAGAGCCTTGGGGGGAGGACTGAAGCTTTCTTT.

The rearrangement uses TRBV11-1 and TRBJ2-7, with D perhaps TRBD1 (6 bases). CDR1 is SGHAT, CDR2 FQDESV, per germline (reference sequence). The V gene lost 7 bases and the J gene lost 3 bases, with 19 bases spanning the gap. CDR3 length: 15 amino acids. The CDR3 reads CASTDIQTGGYEQYF. As DNA, the CDR3 is TGTGCCAGCACCGATATCCAGACAGGAGGCTACGAGCAGTACTTC.

The rearrangement uses TRBV4-2 and TRBJ1-2; D is undetermined. CDR3 length: 17 residues. Germline-derived CDR1 and CDR2 are LGHNA and YNFKEQ. V lost 0 bases and J 4 bases, leaving 18 bases between the germline ends. CDR3 region: CASSQDQVSATFYGYTF. The CDR3 DNA reads TGTGCCAGCAGCCAAGACCAGGTTTCAGCCACGTTCTATGGCTACACCTTC.

The V call is TRBV27, the J call TRBJ1-3; 9 bases fit TRBD1. V trimming: 6 bases; J trimming: 3 bases; junction bases outside the gene matches: 9. CDR1 is MNHEY, CDR2 SMNVEV, per germline (reference sequence). The CDR3 loop spans 16 amino acids. The DNA of the CDR3 is TGTGCCAGCAGACAGGGGGCTGGTTTCGGTGGAAACACCATATATTTT. Translating it yields CASRQGAGFGGNTIYF.

The rearrangement joins TRBV19 to TRBJ2-7, with TRBD1 identical over 7 bases. Germline V lookup: CDR1 LNHDA, CDR2 SQIVND (reference sequence). CDR3 size: 15 residues. The junction had 6 bases not matched to a gene; V was cut back by 4 bases and J by 0 bases. CDR3 protein: CASSTPGDSSYEQYF. The CDR3 DNA reads TGTGCCAGTAGTACCCCAGGGGACAGCTCCTACGAGCAGTACTTC. The whole variable domain, remainder taken from reference TRBV19 and TRBJ2-7, is DGGITQSPKYLFRKEGQNVTLSCEQNLNHDAMYWYRQDPGQGLRLIYYSQIVNDFQKGDIAEGYSVSREKKESFPLTVTSAQKNPTAFYLCASSTPGDSSYEQYFGPGTRLTVT.

This chain links TRBV27 with TRBJ2-1, with D perhaps TRBD2 (6 bases). The germline CDR1 and CDR2 sequences are MNHEY and SMNVEV (reference sequence). CDR3 length equals 16 residues. V gave up 0 bases and J gave up 4 bases, with 13 bases separating them. The CDR3 protein is CASSLSMGRGYNEQFF. The DNA of the CDR3 is TGTGCCAGCAGTTTATCGATGGGTCGGGGGTACAATGAGCAGTTCTTC.

V and J are TRBV30 and TRBJ2-1; D is possibly TRBD2 (5 bases). The ends were cut back, 0 bases at V and 6 bases at J, with 12 bases in the middle. The CDR3 length is 14 residues. Germline CDR1 GTSNPN, CDR2 SVGIG (reference sequence). CDR3 nucleotides: TGTGCCTGGAGTGTTCTAGCCACCCGCAATGAGCAGTTCTTC. It is translated as CAWSVLATRNEQFF. The variable domain in full, completed from reference TRBV30 and TRBJ2-1, reads SQTIHQWPATLVQPVGSPLSLECTVEGTSNPNLYWYRQAAGRGLQLLFYSVGIGQISSEVPQNLSASRPQDRQFILSSKKLLLSDSGFYLCAWSVLATRNEQFFGPGTRLTVL.

The J gene is TRBJ1-5, the V gene TRBV7-6; D gene uncertain. The CDR3 has 13 amino acids. Trimming took 1 base from V and 5 from J, leaving 6 bases between them. Germline CDR1 SGHVS, CDR2 FNYEAQ. DNA for the CDR3: TGTGCCAGCAGCTTAGGTCGAGATCAGCCCCAGCATTTT. Its protein is CASSLGRDQPQHF.

The chain uses TRBV5-1 and TRBJ1-2; TRBD1 aligns across 7 bases. V lost 8 bases and J lost 2; bases outside the gene matches: 3. Germline loops: CDR1 SGHRS, CDR2 YFSETQ. The CDR3 contains 12 residues. As DNA, the CDR3 is TGCGCCAGTCCGACAGGGAACTATGGCTACACCTTC. Protein: CASPTGNYGYTF.

The chain recombines TRBV5-6 with TRBJ2-5, with 9 bases matching TRBD1. Matching the DNA end better, TRBJ2-7 makes the J call doubtful. From germline, CDR1 is SGHDT and CDR2 YYEEEE. The CDR3 is 16 amino acids. CDR3 sequence: CASSLGMTGGSYEQYF. The DNA for the CDR3 is TGTGCCAGCAGCTTGGGGATGACAGGGGGGTCCTACGAGCAGTACTTC.

This chain joins TRBV7-2 and TRBJ1-5; possibly TRBD1 for D (6 bases). V lost 5 bases to trimming and J lost 3 bases, with 20 bases between them. Germline CDR1 reads SGHTA; CDR2 reads FQGNSA. The CDR3 has 17 amino acids. CDR3 in amino acids: CASSLDRMGLFNQPQHF. The DNA of the CDR3 is TGTGCCAGCAGCCTTGACAGGATGGGGCTTTTCAATCAGCCCCAGCATTTT.

The CDR3 DNA is TGCGCCAGCAGCCTCCGACTAGCTAGCTCTGGGGCCAACGTCCTGACTTTC. The encoded protein is CASSLRLASSGANVLTF. The V gene is TRBV4-1, the J gene TRBJ2-6; 7 bases agree with TRBD2. V lost 4 bases, J lost 0 bases, and 6 bases stayed unmatched. The CDR3 length is 17 residues. The V gene's germline CDR1 is MGHRA and CDR2 YSYEKL.

This rearrangement joins TRBV19 to TRBJ1-2; a possible D gene is TRBD1 (5 bases). The CDR3 totals 16 residues. V was trimmed by 7 bases and J by 5 bases, leaving 23 bases between them. Germline values: CDR1 LNHDA, CDR2 SQIVND (reference sequence). The CDR3 DNA sequence: TGTGCCAGTAATGGACCGGGGGAGGACGCTCTATATGGCTACACCTTC. Amino acids: CASNGPGEDALYGYTF.

This sequence joins TRBV7-9 and TRBJ1-2, with TRBD1 as a possible D gene (6 bases). The germline V and J ends were trimmed by 7 bases and 3 bases, with 12 bases remaining between them. The CDR3 runs to 13 residues. The germline V gene encodes CDR1 SEHNR and CDR2 FQNEAQ (reference sequence). DNA of the CDR3: TGTGCCAGCAACTCGGACAGAGACTATGGCTACACCTTC. Translated, it gives CASNSDRDYGYTF.

The rearrangement uses TRBV5-5 and TRBJ1-5; 7 bases match TRBD1. The trim removed 4 bases at V and 5 bases at J, leaving 6 bases unmatched. The CDR3 loop spans 14 amino acids. Germline V CDR1 and CDR2: SGHKS, YYEKEE (reference sequence). The CDR3 DNA reads TGTGCCAGCAGCCCTGGACAGGTCGATCAGCCCCAGCATTTT. It encodes CASSPGQVDQPQHF.

The chain uses TRBV9 and TRBJ2-1, with D perhaps matching TRBD1 (5 bases). V lost 3 bases and J lost 7, with 8 bases in between. There are 12 residues in the CDR3. Per germline, CDR1 SGDLS and CDR2 YYNGEE. The DNA of the CDR3 is TGTGCCAGCAGCGAGGGGTTGAATGAGCAGTTCTTC. This encodes CASSEGLNEQFF.